The 15 T cell receptor beta chains presented below share a single source sample, sequenced in a study of cytomegalovirus exposure and HLA in healthy donors. It was with 60 Vbeta and 13 Jbeta primers that the PCR ran. Using immunoSEQ multiplex PCR, the repertoire was profiled, and TCRdb retains in-frame clones only, with some absent. The repertoire holds approximately 210,000 clones, around 79% seen once, with around 1.4% in the top ten. The sample comprised PBMCs. These receptors were taken from a woman between 50 and 59 years old in good health and CMV-seronegative.

In this sample, this clone turned up a few times. The identical CDR3 is also encoded by other nucleotide sequences in the sample. The rearrangement links TRBV10-3 to TRBJ1-5; D gene uncertain. The V end lost 0 bases, the J end lost 4 bases, and 7 bases lay between the germline ends. Germline assignment: CDR1 ENHRY and CDR2 SYGVKD. This CDR3 comprises 14 residues. The CDR3 DNA is TGTGCCATCAGTGAGTCCGGGTCGAATCAGCCCCAGCATTTT. Its translation is CAISESGSNQPQHF.

The genes are TRBV7-9 and TRBJ2-5; the D gene is possibly TRBD1 (6 bases). Germline-derived CDR1 and CDR2 are SEHNR and FQNEAQ (reference sequence). The CDR3 sequence is 12 residues long. Trimming took 2 bases from V and 5 from J, leaving 6 bases between them. CDR3 bases: TGTGCCAGCAGCTTAAGGGGGGAGACCCAGTACTTC. Its translation is CASSLRGETQYF.

This clone was counted a few times. This chain uses TRBV5-6 with TRBJ1-1; D not resolved. CDR3 size: 13 residues. The V gene lost 0 bases and the J gene lost 3 bases, with 6 bases spanning the gap. Germline V gene data show CDR1 as SGHDT and CDR2 as YYEEEE. Written as DNA, the CDR3 is TGTGCCAGCAGCTTGGGCGCCGACACTGAAGCTTTCTTT. Translating it yields CASSLGADTEAFF.

This chain connects TRBV5-6 to TRBJ2-1; 10 bases match TRBD2. The CDR3 contains 15 residues. Trimming at V came to 0 bases and at J to 9 bases, leaving 6 bases not matched to a gene. Germline CDR1 reads SGHDT; CDR2 reads YYEEEE. CDR3 region: CASSLVLAGVAEQFF. The CDR3 nucleotides read TGTGCCAGCAGCTTGGTCCTAGCGGGGGTAGCTGAGCAGTTCTTC. Full variable domain (rest looked up from reference TRBV5-6 and TRBJ2-1): DAGVTQSPTHLIKTRGQQVTLRCSPKSGHDTVSWYQQALGQGPQFIFQYYEEEERQRGNFPDRFSGHQFPNYSSELNVNALLLGDSALYLCASSLVLAGVAEQFFGPGTRLTVL.

CDR3 loop: CASSFTSGSGYNEQFF. As DNA, the CDR3 is TGTGCCAGCAGTTTTACTAGCGGGAGCGGGTACAATGAGCAGTTCTTC. V is TRBV6-5 and J is TRBJ2-1, with TRBD2 matching 11 bases. This CDR3 is 16 amino acids long. CDR1 MNHEY and CDR2 SVGAGI come from the germline V gene. V lost 4 bases to trimming and J lost 4 bases; unmatched junction nucleotides: 6.

This clone has only a few counts. Here the CDR3 DNA reads TGTGCCAGCAGTGAATCAGAGAGGATAAACATAGAAGCTTTCTTT. Protein: CASSESERINIEAFF. This sequence joins TRBV2 and TRBJ1-1; no firm D call. Germline assignment: CDR1 SNHLY and CDR2 FYNNEI. V was cut by 2 bases and J by 8 bases, with 18 bases left in between. CDR3 size: 15 residues. The full variable domain, rest sourced from reference TRBV2 and TRBJ1-1, is EPEVTQTPSHQVTQMGQEVILRCVPISNHLYFYWYRQILGQKVEFLVSFYNNEISEKSEIFDDQFSVERPDGSNFTLKIRSTKLEDSAMYFCASSESERINIEAFFGQGTRLTVV.

This clone has a handful of counts. This chain joins TRBV10-1 and TRBJ1-6, with D perhaps matching TRBD1 (5 bases). Trimming removed 4 bases at V and 7 bases at J, with 17 bases between. The CDR3 is 16 residues long. Looked up from germline, CDR1 is WNHNN and CDR2 is SYGVQD (reference sequence). This CDR3 is CASSGPQGRENSPLHF. DNA of the CDR3: TGCGCCAGCAGTGGACCCCAGGGTAGAGAAAATTCACCCCTCCACTTT.

The CDR3, as DNA: TGTGCCAGTAGCCCCACTAGCGGAGCGTACAATGAGCAGTTCTTC. It codes for CASSPTSGAYNEQFF. The chain joins TRBV19 to TRBJ2-1; TRBD2 aligns across 8 bases. Germline assignment: CDR1 LNHDA and CDR2 SQIVND (reference sequence). V shed 6 bases, J shed 4 bases, and the junction held 8 bases outside the gene matches. This CDR3 spans 15 amino acids.

The gene calls are TRBV4-3 and TRBJ2-7; 14 nucleotides agree with TRBD2. Germline V CDR1 and CDR2: LGHNA, YSLEER. The CDR3 contains 18 residues. V shed 2 bases and J 4 bases; nucleotides not matched to a gene: 10. In DNA form, the CDR3 reads TGCGCCAGCAGCCAAATGACTAGCGGGAGGGTCTCCCTTTACGAGCAGTACTTC. Its protein product is CASSQMTSGRVSLYEQYF.

The gene calls are TRBV6-6 and TRBJ1-2; D call uncertain. In germline, CDR1 is MNHNY, CDR2 SVGAGI (reference sequence). The CDR3 has 14 amino acids. V was pared by 2 bases and J by 9 bases, with 16 bases between. CDR3 DNA sequence: TGTGCCAGCAGTTACACCCGCGGCGGTCTGAGCTACACCTTC. Protein: CASSYTRGGLSYTF.

The chain joins TRBV29-1 to TRBJ1-2; maybe TRBD1 (5 bases). Germline loops: CDR1 SQVTM, CDR2 ANQGSEA. Trimming left V 4 bases short and J 8 bases short, with 8 bases between. This CDR3 has 10 residues. In DNA, the CDR3 is TGCAGCGTTGTCGGGGGGGGCTACACCTTC. Translation: CSVVGGGYTF. Variable domain in full (rest from reference TRBV29-1 and TRBJ1-2): SAVISQKPSRDICQRGTSLTIQCQVDSQVTMMFWYRQQPGQSLTLIATANQGSEATYESGFVIDKFPISRPNLTFSTLTVSNMSPEDSSIYLCSVVGGGYTFGSGTRLTVV.

The genes are TRBV29-1 and TRBJ1-1; tentative D call: TRBD1 (6 bases). The CDR3 has 16 residues. V was trimmed by 3 bases and J by 1 base, leaving 18 bases between them. The germline V gene has CDR1 SQVTM and CDR2 ANQGSEA. The DNA of the CDR3 is TGCAGCGTTGACCCCACTTTGGGGGCCCGGAACACTGAAGCTTTCTTT. Amino acid sequence: CSVDPTLGARNTEAFF.

This chain connects TRBV28 to TRBJ1-2; no firm D call. Trimming took off 6 bases at V and 4 bases at J, with 9 bases between the two ends. The CDR3 runs 12 residues. CDR1 is MDHEN and CDR2 is SYDVKM in the germline V gene. Here the CDR3 DNA reads TGTGCCAGCAGGAGGACTGTCTATGGCTACACCTTC. Translated, it gives CASRRTVYGYTF.

Remarks on this clone: This specimen includes other DNA sequences encoding the same CDR3. This chain joins TRBV5-1 and TRBJ2-5; D may be TRBD2 (6 bases). CDR1 and CDR2 (germline): SGHRS, YFSETQ. The CDR3 contains 16 residues. Between the trimmed V and J ends, which lost 2 bases and 2 bases, there was a span of 16 bases. The CDR3: CASSFLLAGKQETQYF. The CDR3 DNA reads TGCGCCAGCAGCTTCTTACTGGCGGGGAAACAAGAGACCCAGTACTTC.

CDR3 loop: CASSLGQGAAGYTF. The CDR3 region has the DNA TGCGCCAGCAGCTTGGGGCAGGGGGCTGCTGGCTACACCTTC. The chain has TRBV5-1 and TRBJ1-2, with 8 bases identical to TRBD1. CDR1 SGHRS and CDR2 YFSETQ come from the germline V gene. This CDR3 region has 14 residues. The V gene end was trimmed by 0 bases and the J gene end by 7 bases; junction bases not matched to a gene: 5.